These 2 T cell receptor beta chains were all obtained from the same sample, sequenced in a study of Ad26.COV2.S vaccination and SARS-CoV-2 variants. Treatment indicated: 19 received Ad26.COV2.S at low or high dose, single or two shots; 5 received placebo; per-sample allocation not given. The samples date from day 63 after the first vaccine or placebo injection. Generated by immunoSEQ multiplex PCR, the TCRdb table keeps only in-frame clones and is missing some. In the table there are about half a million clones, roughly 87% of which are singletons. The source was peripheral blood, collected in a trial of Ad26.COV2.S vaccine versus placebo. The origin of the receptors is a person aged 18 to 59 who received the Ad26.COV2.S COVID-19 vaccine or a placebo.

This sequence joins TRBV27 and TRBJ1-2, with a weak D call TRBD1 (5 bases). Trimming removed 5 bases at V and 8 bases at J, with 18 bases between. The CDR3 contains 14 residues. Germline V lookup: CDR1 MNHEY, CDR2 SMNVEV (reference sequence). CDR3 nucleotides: TGTGCCAGCAGTCCCTTGGGGCAGACGGGCGGCTACACCTTC. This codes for CASSPLGQTGGYTF.

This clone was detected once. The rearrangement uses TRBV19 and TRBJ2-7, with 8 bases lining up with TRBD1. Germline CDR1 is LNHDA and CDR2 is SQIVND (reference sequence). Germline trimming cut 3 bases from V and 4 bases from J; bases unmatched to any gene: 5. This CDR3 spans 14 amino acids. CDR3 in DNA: TGTGCCAGTAGTATCAGCAGGGGGCCGTACGAGCAGTACTTC. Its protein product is CASSISRGPYEQYF. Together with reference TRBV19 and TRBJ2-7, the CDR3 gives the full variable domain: DGGITQSPKYLFRKEGQNVTLSCEQNLNHDAMYWYRQDPGQGLRLIYYSQIVNDFQKGDIAEGYSVSREKKESFPLTVTSAQKNPTAFYLCASSISRGPYEQYFGPGTRLTVT.